This record looks at one T cell receptor (beta chain) sequence and its context. The CDR3 runs 18 residues. Germline-derived CDR1 and CDR2 are DFQATT and SNEGSKA (reference sequence). J gave up 0 bases and V 1 base, and 9 bases lay outside the gene matches. The source of the sample is a study of metastatic and nonmetastatic thyroid tumors. None of the patients had undergone any treatment ahead of thyroid surgery. Authors' data handling: The authors used CDR3 differences across clinicopathological groups to build a distant-metastasis classifier for papillary thyroid cancer. TCRdb re-analyzed the PCR reads through MiXCR. TCRdb, rather than the study authors, made the V and J calls. The data show around 16,000 clones, with 27% seen just once and roughly 14% held by the top ten.

This receptor was taken from a female donor with papillary thyroid cancer or a benign thyroid nodule (not recorded which). Some clones in this sample may be carry-over from other donors' samples. The chain recombines TRBV20-1 with TRBJ2-6, with TRBD2 identical over 7 bases. The sequenced sample consisted of adjacent normal tissue. CDR3 coding DNA: TGCAGTGCTAGAGGAGATAGCGGGTCGAACTCTGGGGCCAACGTCCTGACTTTC. It encodes CSARGDSGSNSGANVLTF.